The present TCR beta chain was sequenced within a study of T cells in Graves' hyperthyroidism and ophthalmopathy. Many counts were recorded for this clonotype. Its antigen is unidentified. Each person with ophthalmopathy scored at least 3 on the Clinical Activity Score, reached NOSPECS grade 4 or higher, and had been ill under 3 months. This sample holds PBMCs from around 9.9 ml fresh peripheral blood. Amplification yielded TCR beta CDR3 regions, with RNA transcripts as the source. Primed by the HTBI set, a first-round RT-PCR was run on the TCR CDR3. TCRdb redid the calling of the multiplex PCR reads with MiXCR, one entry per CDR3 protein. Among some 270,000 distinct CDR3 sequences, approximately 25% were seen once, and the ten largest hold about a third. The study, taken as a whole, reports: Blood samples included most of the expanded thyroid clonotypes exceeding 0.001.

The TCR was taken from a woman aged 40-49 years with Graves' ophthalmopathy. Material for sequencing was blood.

CDR3 region: CASSDETGISGEQYF. The CDR3 DNA reads TGTGCCAGCAGCGACGAGACGGGGATATCCGGCGAGCAGTACTTC. V gene TRBV7-8 combines with J gene TRBJ2-7, with D tentatively TRBD2 (5 bases). This CDR3 contains 15 residues. Trimming took 5 bases from V and 6 from J, leaving 20 bases between them. Germline values: CDR1 SGHVS, CDR2 FQNEAQ.